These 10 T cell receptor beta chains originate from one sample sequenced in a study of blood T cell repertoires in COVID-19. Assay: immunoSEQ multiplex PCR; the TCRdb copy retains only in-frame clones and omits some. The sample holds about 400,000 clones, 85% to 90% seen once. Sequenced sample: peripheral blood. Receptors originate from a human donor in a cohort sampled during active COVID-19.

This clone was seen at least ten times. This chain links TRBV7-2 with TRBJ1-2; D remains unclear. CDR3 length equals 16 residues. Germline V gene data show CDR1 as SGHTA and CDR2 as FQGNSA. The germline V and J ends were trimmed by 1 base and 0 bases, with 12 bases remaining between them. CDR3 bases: TGTGCCAGCAGCTTAGGCCGTCCGGGGACTAACTATGGCTACACCTTC. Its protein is CASSLGRPGTNYGYTF.

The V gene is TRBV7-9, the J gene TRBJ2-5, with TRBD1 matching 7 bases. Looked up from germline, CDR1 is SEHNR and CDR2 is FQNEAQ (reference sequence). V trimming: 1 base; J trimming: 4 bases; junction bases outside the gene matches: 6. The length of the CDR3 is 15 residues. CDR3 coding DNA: TGTGCCAGCAGCTTAGTCGGTGCAGGGGGAGAGACCCAGTACTTC. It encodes CASSLVGAGGETQYF.

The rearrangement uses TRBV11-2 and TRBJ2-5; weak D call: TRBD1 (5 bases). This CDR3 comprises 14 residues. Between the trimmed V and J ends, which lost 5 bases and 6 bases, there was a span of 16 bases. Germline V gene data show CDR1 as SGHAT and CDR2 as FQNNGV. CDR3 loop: CASSRPQEGKTQYF. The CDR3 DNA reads TGTGCCAGCAGCCGCCCACAGGAAGGAAAGACCCAGTACTTC. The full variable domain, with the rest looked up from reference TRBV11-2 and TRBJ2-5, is EAGVAQSPRYKIIEKRQSVAFWCNPISGHATLYWYQQILGQGPKLLIQFQNNGVVDDSQLPKDRFSAERLKGVDSTLKIQPAKLEDSAVYLCASSRPQEGKTQYFGPGTRLLVL.

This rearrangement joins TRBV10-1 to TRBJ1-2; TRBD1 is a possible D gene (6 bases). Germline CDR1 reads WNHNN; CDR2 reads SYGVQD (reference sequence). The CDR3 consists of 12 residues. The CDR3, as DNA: TGCACTGGGGGGGGCGCGGTCTATGGCTACACCTTC. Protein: CTGGGAVYGYTF.

CDR3 coding DNA: TGTGCCAGCAGTCCCGGACTGTGGAACACTGAAGCTTTCTTT. Translation gives CASSPGLWNTEAFF. The rearrangement uses TRBV7-9 and TRBJ1-1; D is ambiguous. CDR1 is SEHNR and CDR2 is FQNEAQ in the germline V gene (reference sequence). The CDR3 totals 14 residues. The V end was cut by 6 bases, the J end by 1 base, with 12 bases between. Together with reference TRBV7-9 and TRBJ1-1, the CDR3 gives the full variable domain: DTGVSQNPRHKITKRGQNVTFRCDPISEHNRLYWYRQTLGQGPEFLTYFQNEAQLEKSRLLSDRFSAERPKGSFSTLEIQRTEQGDSAMYLCASSPGLWNTEAFFGQGTRLTVV.

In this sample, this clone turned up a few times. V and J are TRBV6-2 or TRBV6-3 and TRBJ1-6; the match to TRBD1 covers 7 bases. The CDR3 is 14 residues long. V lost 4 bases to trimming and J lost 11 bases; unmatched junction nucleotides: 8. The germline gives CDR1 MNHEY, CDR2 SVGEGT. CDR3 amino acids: CASSLGGVSTPLHF. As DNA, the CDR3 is TGTGCCAGCAGTTTAGGGGGCGTATCTACACCCCTCCACTTT.

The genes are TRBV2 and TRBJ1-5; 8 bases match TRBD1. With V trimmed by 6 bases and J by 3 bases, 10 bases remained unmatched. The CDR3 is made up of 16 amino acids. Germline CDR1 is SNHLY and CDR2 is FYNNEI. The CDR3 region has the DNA TGTGCCAGCAGAACGGACAGGGAAATCCTCAATCAGCCCCAGCATTTT. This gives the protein CASRTDREILNQPQHF.

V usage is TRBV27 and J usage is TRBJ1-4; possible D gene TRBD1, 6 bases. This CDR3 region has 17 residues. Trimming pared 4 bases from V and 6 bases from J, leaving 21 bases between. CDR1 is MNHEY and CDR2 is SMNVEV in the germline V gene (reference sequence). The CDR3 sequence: CASSSIRGGLRDEKLFF. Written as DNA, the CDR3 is TGTGCCAGCAGTTCTATCAGGGGAGGGCTCAGAGATGAAAAACTGTTTTTT.

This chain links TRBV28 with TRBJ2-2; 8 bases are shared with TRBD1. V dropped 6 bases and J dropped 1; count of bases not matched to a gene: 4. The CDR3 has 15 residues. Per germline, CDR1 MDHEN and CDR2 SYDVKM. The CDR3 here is CASSPGQGNTGELFF. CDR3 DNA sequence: TGTGCCAGCAGCCCTGGACAGGGGAACACCGGGGAGCTGTTTTTT. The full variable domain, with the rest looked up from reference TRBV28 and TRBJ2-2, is DVKVTQSSRYLVKRTGEKVFLECVQDMDHENMFWYRQDPGLGLRLIYFSYDVKMKEKGDIPEGYSVSREKKERFSLILESASTNQTSMYLCASSPGQGNTGELFFGEGSRLTVL.

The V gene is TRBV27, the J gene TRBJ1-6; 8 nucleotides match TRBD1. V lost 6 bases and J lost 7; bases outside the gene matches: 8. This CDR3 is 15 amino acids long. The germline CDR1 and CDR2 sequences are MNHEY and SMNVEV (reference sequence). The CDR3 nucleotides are TGTGCCAGCAGCGACTTCAGGGGGCCCAATTCACCCCTCCACTTT. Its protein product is CASSDFRGPNSPLHF.